The 29 T cell receptor beta chains given below trace back to one sample, sequenced in a study of regulatory T cells in long-lasting Graves disease. Arm-PCR of CDR3 regions and iRepertoire HTBI primers were the basis on which TCR beta libraries were built. TCRdb re-analysed the multiplex PCR reads in MiXCR, keeping a single row per CDR3 protein. The profile shows 400,000 to 650,000 distinct CDR3 sequences, 15% to 20% of them singletons. The time point here: newly diagnosed GD, antithyroid drugs for less than 3 months. From RNA extracted from PBMCs, the TCR library was made. These same records also appear under a second study, on T cells in Graves' hyperthyroidism and ophthalmopathy.

Sequencing used peripheral blood mononuclear cells (PBMCs), obtained at new diagnosis, from a patient treated with antithyroid drugs. The receptors derive from a woman aged 35 to 60 with Graves disease.

V is TRBV5-6 and J is TRBJ2-2; TRBD1 is a possible D gene (6 bases). V gave up 4 bases and J gave up 10 bases, with 11 bases separating them. The V gene's germline CDR1 is SGHDT and CDR2 YYEEEE. The CDR3 contains 12 residues. The CDR3 spells CASSPGTPELFF. DNA for the CDR3: TGTGCCAGCAGCCCGGGGACACCGGAGCTGTTTTTT.

The chain is built from TRBV27 and TRBJ1-3; D remains unclear. This CDR3 region has 15 residues. Trimming cost V 6 bases and J 0 bases, with 12 bases left between them. CDR1 MNHEY and CDR2 SMNVEV come from the germline V gene (reference sequence). CDR3 in amino acids: CASRVGGPSGNTIYF. Written as DNA, the CDR3 is TGTGCCAGCAGAGTAGGCGGACCCTCTGGAAACACCATATATTTT.

In the case of this clonotype: A read error is possible here, since a much larger clone lies one base away. The chain combines TRBV6-5 with TRBJ2-1, with a weak D call TRBD1 (6 bases). CDR1 and CDR2 from the germline V gene are MNHEY and SVGAGI. CDR3 length: 15 amino acids. The CDR3 reads CAGSYGQGLYNEQFF. The CDR3 DNA is TGTGCCGGCAGTTACGGTCAGGGGCTCTACAATGAGCAGTTCTTC.

The chain joins TRBV19 to TRBJ2-7, with D tentatively TRBD2 (5 bases). Trimming cost V 3 bases and J 6 bases, with 18 bases left between them. CDR3 size: 15 residues. CDR1 is LNHDA and CDR2 is SQIVND in the germline V gene (reference sequence). CDR3 DNA sequence: TGTGCCAGTAGTATCTCATTTCCTGGAGGATCCGAGCAGTACTTC. It translates to CASSISFPGGSEQYF.

This clonotype was seen more than once but under ten times. In DNA form, the CDR3 reads TGTGCCAGCAGCCCGGAGGCCCTAGTCTACAATGAGCAGTTCTTC. This sequence encodes CASSPEALVYNEQFF. The chain combines TRBV7-2 with TRBJ2-1, with TRBD2 as a possible D gene (5 bases). The CDR3 has 15 amino acids. V lost 5 bases, J lost 3 bases, and 14 bases lay in between. Germline loops: CDR1 SGHTA, CDR2 FQGNSA. Together with reference TRBV7-2 and TRBJ2-1, the CDR3 gives the full variable domain: GAGVSQSPSNKVTEKGKDVELRCDPISGHTALYWYRQSLGQGLEFLIYFQGNSAPDKSGLPSDRFSAERTGGSVSTLTIQRTQQEDSAVYLCASSPEALVYNEQFFGPGTRLTVL.

J is TRBJ1-2 and V is TRBV6-1; maybe TRBD1 (5 bases). V was trimmed by 1 base and J by 4 bases, leaving 10 bases between them. CDR3 length equals 14 residues. From germline, CDR1 is MNHNS and CDR2 SASEGT. Here the CDR3 reads CASSEGGGTYGYTF. The CDR3 DNA reads as TGTGCCAGCAGTGAAGGTGGAGGGACCTATGGCTACACCTTC.

The chain combines TRBV4-1 with TRBJ2-5, with 7 bases fitting TRBD2. With 5 bases clipped from V and 2 bases from J, the junction kept 8 bases outside the gene matches. The CDR3 totals 15 residues. Germline V gives CDR1 MGHRA, CDR2 YSYEKL. The CDR3 coding sequence is TGCGCCAGCAGCTTTCAGCGGGGATATCAAGAGACCCAGTACTTC. This encodes CASSFQRGYQETQYF.

This clonotype was detected ten times or more. The J gene is TRBJ2-1, the V gene TRBV12-3 or TRBV12-4, with D unclear. This CDR3 has 12 residues. Between the trimmed V and J ends, which lost 3 bases and 10 bases, there was a span of 10 bases. The CDR3 nucleotides are TGTGCCAGCAGTTTCTTGGCGGCGGAGCAGTTCTTC. It translates to CASSFLAAEQFF.

This clonotype was counted many times. V usage is TRBV28 and J usage is TRBJ1-2; possibly TRBD1 for D (5 bases). This CDR3 spans 12 amino acids. V shed 10 bases and J shed 2 bases, with 11 bases lying between them. Per germline, CDR1 MDHEN and CDR2 SYDVKM. CDR3 nucleotide sequence: TGTGCCACAGGGCAGGTCAACTATGGCTACACCTTC. This gives the protein CATGQVNYGYTF.

This clonotype was found many times. The rearrangement links TRBV28 to TRBJ1-6; D is undetermined. Germline CDR1 MDHEN, CDR2 SYDVKM. CDR3 length equals 14 residues. Trimming shortened V by 6 bases and J by 4 bases, and 10 bases separated the two germline ends. CDR3 protein: CASRLSGYNSPLHF. Written as DNA, the CDR3 is TGTGCCAGCAGACTGAGTGGGTATAATTCACCCCTCCACTTT.

Notes on this clonotype: A read error may explain this, as a much larger clone is one base away. The chain links TRBV11-2 to TRBJ2-1, with 10 bases aligning to TRBD2. Germline values: CDR1 SGHAT, CDR2 FQNNGV. The CDR3 length is 16 residues. CDR3: CAGSLERAGGHHEQFF. The CDR3 DNA is TGTGCCGGCAGCTTAGAACGAGCGGGGGGGCACCATGAGCAGTTCTTC.

There are many counts of this clonotype. This CDR3 is CASSTRRTGAGEKLFF. The CDR3, as DNA: TGTGCCAGCAGTACCAGACGGACAGGGGCCGGTGAAAAACTGTTTTTT. The chain is built from TRBV28 and TRBJ1-4; TRBD1 matches at 9 bases. This CDR3 has 16 amino acids. V lost 5 bases to trimming and J lost 7 bases; unmatched junction nucleotides: 11. Germline CDR1 and CDR2: MDHEN and SYDVKM.

V gene TRBV11-2 combines with J gene TRBJ2-2; 14 bases align to TRBD2. After removal of 5 bases from V and 7 bases from J, the junction contained 9 bases not matched to a gene. The CDR3 is 17 amino acids. CDR1 is SGHAT, CDR2 FQNNGV, per germline. The CDR3 DNA is TGTGCCAGCAGCCGACAGACTAGCGGGGGGGCCGGCGGGGAGCTGTTTTTT. Translated: CASSRQTSGGAGGELFF.

In its sample, this clonotype was seen many times. The chain carries TRBV11-2 and TRBJ2-2; no firm D call. This CDR3 comprises 13 residues. Germline values: CDR1 SGHAT, CDR2 FQNNGV. Trimming removed 4 bases at V and 6 bases at J, with 9 bases between. The CDR3 DNA reads TGTGCCAGCAGCTGGGTTATCGCCGGGGAGCTGTTTTTT. Translating gives CASSWVIAGELFF.

This chain uses TRBV6-1 with TRBJ2-5, with a possible D match to TRBD2 (6 bases). Per germline, CDR1 MNHNS and CDR2 SASEGT. Trimming cost V 9 bases and J 6 bases, with 14 bases left between them. This CDR3 region has 12 residues. The CDR3 sequence is CASSGPGKTQYF. In DNA, the CDR3 is TGTGCCAGTAGCGGACCTGGGAAGACCCAGTACTTC.

The table lists this clonotype with many counts. The chain has TRBV30 and TRBJ2-1; D not resolved. Trimming took 3 bases from V and 6 from J, leaving 9 bases between them. CDR3 size: 12 residues. Germline-derived CDR1 and CDR2 are GTSNPN and SVGIG (reference sequence). In DNA, the CDR3 is TGTGCCTGGAGCCACAGTACCAATGAGCAGTTCTTC. It yields the protein CAWSHSTNEQFF.

This clonotype was seen many times. The chain recombines TRBV6-5 with TRBJ2-7, with D possibly being TRBD1 (6 bases). The CDR3 has 16 amino acids. Germline CDR1 is MNHEY and CDR2 is SVGAGI. Trimming took off 2 bases at V and 2 bases at J, with 16 bases between the two ends. CDR3 amino acids: CASSYESDDRTYEQYF. CDR3 nucleotides: TGTGCCAGCAGTTACGAATCCGATGACAGGACCTACGAGCAGTACTTC.

Many counts were recorded for this clonotype. The chain combines TRBV28 with TRBJ2-1, with TRBD1 identical over 10 bases. J lost 4 bases, V lost 6 bases, and 6 bases had no gene match. Per the germline V gene, CDR1 is MDHEN and CDR2 is SYDVKM. The CDR3 totals 15 residues. The CDR3 coding sequence is TGTGCCAGCAGCTATCGGACAGGGGGTTACAATGAGCAGTTCTTC. This encodes CASSYRTGGYNEQFF.

This clonotype was counted many times. The chain has TRBV3-1 and TRBJ1-1; D remains unclear. V was clipped by 1 base and J by 4 bases, with 7 bases between them. Germline V gene lookup returns CDR1 LGHDT and CDR2 YNNKEL (reference sequence). The CDR3 spans 13 residues. The CDR3 nucleotides are TGTGCCAGCAGCCAAGCGACGGGCACTGAAGCTTTCTTT. Translation gives CASSQATGTEAFF.

This chain joins TRBV9 and TRBJ2-4; possibly TRBD1 or TRBD2 for D (6 bases each). This CDR3 has 13 residues. V shed 0 bases and J shed 10 bases, with 11 bases lying between them. Germline CDR1 SGDLS, CDR2 YYNGEE. CDR3 nucleotides: TGTGCCAGCAGCGTAGTACAGGGAGGAATTCAGTACTTC. Residues: CASSVVQGGIQYF.

This chain connects TRBV5-1 to TRBJ2-1; maybe TRBD2 (6 bases). V lost 1 base to trimming and J lost 5 bases, with 10 bases between them. Germline V CDR1 and CDR2: SGHRS, YFSETQ. The CDR3 totals 14 residues. The CDR3 bases are TGCGCCAGCAGCTTGACGGGGGTCAACAATGAGCAGTTCTTC. Its protein product is CASSLTGVNNEQFF.

The count of this clonotype is one. This chain connects TRBV10-3 to TRBJ2-3; 11 bases are a match to TRBD2. Germline values: CDR1 ENHRY, CDR2 SYGVKD. The CDR3 is 14 amino acids. V dropped 5 bases and J dropped 3; count of bases not matched to a gene: 1. Here the CDR3 DNA reads TGTGCCATCAGTACTAGCGGGGGTACAGATACGCAGTATTTT. Amino acids: CAISTSGGTDTQYF.

This clonotype appeared many times. One end of the junction varies from germline; a read error may be responsible. DNA for the CDR3: TGTGCCAACAGCGACAGGGAGGGCTACAATGAGCAGTTCTTC. As protein: CANSDREGYNEQFF. The rearrangement links TRBV7-2 to TRBJ2-1; tentatively, D is TRBD1 or TRBD2 (7 bases each). Germline CDR1 and CDR2: SGHTA and FQGNSA. The CDR3 is 14 residues long. Looking up the rest from reference TRBV7-2 and TRBJ2-1 gives the full variable domain: GAGVSQSPSNKVTEKGKDVELRCDPISGHTALYWYRQSLGQGLEFLIYFQGNSAPDKSGLPSDRFSAERTGGSVSTLTIQRTQQEDSAVYLCANSDREGYNEQFFGPGTRLTVL.

This clonotype was seen just once. V usage is TRBV2 and J usage is TRBJ2-7; weak D call: TRBD1 (6 bases). V lost 1 base to trimming and J lost 3 bases, with 16 bases between them. Germline loops: CDR1 SNHLY, CDR2 FYNNEI. The CDR3 runs to 16 residues. The CDR3 spells CASSEGVGQKHYEQYF. The DNA of the CDR3 is TGTGCCAGCAGTGAAGGCGTAGGACAGAAGCACTACGAGCAGTACTTC.

There are a few counts of this clonotype. This chain uses TRBV6-5 with TRBJ1-5; D is undetermined. This CDR3 is 15 amino acids long. Deletions cut 0 bases from V and 1 base from J, with 7 bases between. CDR1 and CDR2 (germline): MNHEY, SVGAGI. In DNA form, the CDR3 reads TGTGCCAGCAGTTACTCGGGGTGGAGCAATCAGCCCCAGCATTTT. This codes for CASSYSGWSNQPQHF.

This clonotype has ten or more counts. The gene calls are TRBV11-2 and TRBJ1-2; D is ambiguous. Trimming pared 6 bases from V and 4 bases from J, leaving 9 bases between. In germline, CDR1 is SGHAT, CDR2 FQNNGV. The length of the CDR3 is 12 residues. The CDR3 reads CASSLESYGYTF. The CDR3 DNA is TGTGCCAGCAGTTTGGAATCCTATGGCTACACCTTC.

This clonotype was counted only a few times. The chain links TRBV2 to TRBJ2-2; 8 bases align to TRBD1. In germline, CDR1 is SNHLY, CDR2 FYNNEI. The CDR3 consists of 15 residues. The V and J ends lost 7 bases and 4 bases, in that order; junction bases with no gene match: 8. The CDR3 protein is CASMKQGGSTGELFF. CDR3 sequence (DNA): TGTGCCAGCATGAAACAGGGGGGAAGCACCGGGGAGCTGTTTTTT.

The sample holds many counts of this clonotype. The J gene is TRBJ2-5, the V gene TRBV5-6; TRBD2 matches at 13 bases. This CDR3 region has 18 residues. Germline CDR1 is SGHDT and CDR2 is YYEEEE. V trimming: 1 base; J trimming: 1 base; junction bases outside the gene matches: 7. The CDR3 DNA sequence: TGTGCCAGCAGCTTGTGGGGACTAGCGGGGTCCCCCCAAGAGACCCAGTACTTC. It encodes CASSLWGLAGSPQETQYF.

Of note for this clonotype: With a much larger clone just one base away, this may be a read error. This rearrangement joins TRBV9 to TRBJ2-1; D may be TRBD1 or TRBD2 (6 bases each). CDR3 length: 15 residues. Per the germline V gene, CDR1 is SGDLS and CDR2 is YYNGEE. The CDR3 bases are TGTGCCAGCGGCGTAGGGGGGAGCTCCTACAATGAGCAGTTCTTC. This codes for CASGVGGSSYNEQFF.